One and the same sample provided the 9 T cell receptor beta chains below, sequenced in a study of regulatory T cells in long-lasting Graves disease (dated by TCRdb to 2020 to 2022). The sample's time point label is to be understood as: newly diagnosed GD, antithyroid drugs for less than 3 months. RNA was extracted from PBMCs in TRIzol for both TCR sequencing and RNA sequencing. The method behind the library was multiplex PCR. The sequencing machine was an Illumina HiSeq 4000. To build TCR beta libraries, CDR3 regions were amplified by Arm-PCR using iRepertoire HTBI primers. TCRdb's own reprocessing of the public reads used fastp at Q25 and MiXCR and kept productive beta chains. When rows share a CDR3 protein, they turn into one entry using the most common DNA and genes. The sample table holds 350,000 to 500,000 distinct CDR3 sequences, of which roughly 15% were seen once. The biggest ten clones account for around a sixth of the sample.

The sample also formed part of further work on T cells in Graves' hyperthyroidism and ophthalmopathy.

The starting material was peripheral blood mononuclear cells (PBMCs), obtained at new diagnosis, from a patient treated with antithyroid drugs. The receptors shown here come from a woman aged 45-59 years with Graves disease. Donor details come from another sample of the same person, matched by shared clones.

This clonotype was observed at least ten times. V usage is TRBV6-2 or TRBV6-3 and J usage is TRBJ2-1; 10 bases agree with TRBD1. Losses at the gene ends were 6 bases for V and 8 bases for J; bases not matched to a gene: 10. The CDR3 is 15 residues long. Germline V gene data show CDR1 as MNHEY and CDR2 as SVGEGT. This CDR3 is CASRPGQGPAHEQFF. CDR3 nucleotide sequence: TGTGCCAGCAGGCCGGGACAGGGGCCAGCCCATGAGCAGTTCTTC.

The sample holds many counts of this clonotype. This chain joins TRBV28 and TRBJ2-5; 9 positions match TRBD2. After removal of 4 bases from V and 2 bases from J, the junction contained 2 bases not matched to a gene. The CDR3 consists of 14 residues. CDR1 is MDHEN, CDR2 SYDVKM, per germline. This CDR3 is CASSSSGTQETQYF. CDR3 nucleotides: TGTGCCAGCAGTTCTAGCGGGACGCAAGAGACCCAGTACTTC.

This clonotype was seen ten or more times. The rearrangement links TRBV12-3 or TRBV12-4 to TRBJ1-2; no definite D call. The V gene lost 6 bases and the J gene lost 4 bases, with 15 bases spanning the gap. The CDR3 loop spans 14 amino acids. The CDR3 nucleotides are TGTGCCAGCAGCCCTATGAGAGGGAGCTATGGCTACACCTTC. Its protein is CASSPMRGSYGYTF.

A remark on this clonotype: This sequence may be a read error, since a much larger clone differs from it by one base. V and J are TRBV18 and TRBJ1-1; D remains ambiguous. This CDR3 region has 13 residues. Germline loops: CDR1 KGHSH, CDR2 LQKENI. CDR3 sequence reads: CASPPAGYTEAFF. CDR3 nucleotides: TGTGCCAGCCCACCAGCAGGTTACACTGAAGCTTTCTTT.

This clonotype was counted a few times. The rearrangement joins TRBV5-6 to TRBJ1-1; D is unresolved. Germline assignment: CDR1 SGHDT and CDR2 YYEEEE. V lost 0 bases and J lost 4, with 7 bases in between. The CDR3 is 13 amino acids. Written as DNA, the CDR3 is TGTGCCAGCAGCTTGGAGAGTTTCACTGAAGCTTTCTTT. This codes for CASSLESFTEAFF.

This clonotype has a count of ten or more. The chain recombines TRBV2 with TRBJ2-5; D uncertain. This CDR3 has 12 residues. Between the trimmed V and J ends, which lost 3 bases and 2 bases, there was a span of 4 bases. Germline lookup yields CDR1 SNHLY and CDR2 FYNNEI. Written as DNA, the CDR3 is TGTGCCAGCAGTGACCTTCAAGAGACCCAGTACTTC. Residues: CASSDLQETQYF.

V is TRBV3-1 and J is TRBJ1-1, with a possible D match to TRBD1 (5 bases). The CDR3 has 14 residues. Germline CDR1 reads LGHDT; CDR2 reads YNNKEL (reference sequence). V dropped 4 bases and J dropped 4 bases, with 13 bases sitting between them. The CDR3 sequence: CASSPTEQITEAFF. The CDR3 DNA follows: TGTGCCAGCAGCCCGACAGAACAAATCACTGAAGCTTTCTTT.

This rearrangement joins TRBV3-1 to TRBJ2-2; 13 positions match TRBD2. The CDR3 sequence is 18 residues long. Unmatched junction bases numbered 2, after V lost 1 base and J lost 0 bases. CDR1 LGHDT and CDR2 YNNKEL come from the germline V gene (reference sequence). The CDR3 is CASSQGLAGGSNTGELFF. In DNA form, the CDR3 reads TGTGCCAGCAGCCAAGGACTAGCGGGAGGATCGAACACCGGGGAGCTGTTTTTT.

This clonotype was detected a few times. This sequence joins TRBV5-1 and TRBJ2-1; perhaps TRBD1 as D (5 bases). The better agreement between TRBJ2-5 and the DNA end casts doubt on the J call. This CDR3 is built from 13 residues. CDR1 is SGHRS, CDR2 YFSETQ, per germline. CDR3 loop: CASGDKGLETQYF. In DNA, the CDR3 is TGCGCCAGCGGTGACAAGGGGCTGGAGACCCAGTACTTC.